Listed here are 26 T cell receptor beta chains from one sample, sequenced in a study of blood T cell repertoires in COVID-19. The assay was immunoSEQ multiplex PCR, and TCRdb's table has in-frame clones only and misses some. The sample records hundreds of thousands of clones, approximately 82% being singletons. Material: peripheral blood. The receptors derive from a man older than 75 with acute or convalescent COVID-19.

The chain recombines TRBV7-6 with TRBJ2-7; 15 bases fit TRBD2. The CDR3 is made up of 16 amino acids. V gave up 3 bases and J gave up 7 bases; unmatched junction bases: 7. Germline V gene data show CDR1 as SGHVS and CDR2 as FNYEAQ. In DNA form, the CDR3 reads TGTGCCAGCAGCTTTGAGGGACTAGCGGGAGGTGGGGAGCAGTACTTC. Translated: CASSFEGLAGGGEQYF.

The rearrangement joins TRBV3-1 (or the pseudogene TRBV3-2) to TRBJ2-5; 9 bases agree with TRBD1. V shed 7 bases and J 0 bases; nucleotides not matched to a gene: 3. The germline V gene has CDR1 LGHDT and CDR2 YNNKEL (reference sequence). The CDR3 consists of 14 residues. In DNA form, the CDR3 reads TGTGCCAGCAAAGGGACAGGGTACCAAGAGACCCAGTACTTC. This gives the protein CASKGTGYQETQYF.

This clone was seen a handful of times. CDR3 loop: CASSLAGGSPGDTQYF. The CDR3, as DNA: TGTGCCAGCAGCTTAGCGGGGGGCTCTCCAGGAGATACGCAGTATTTT. V is TRBV11-3 and J is TRBJ2-3, with D possibly being TRBD2 (7 bases). V gave up 1 base and J gave up 5 bases, with 16 bases separating them. Germline loops: CDR1 SGHNT, CDR2 YENEEA. The CDR3 covers 16 residues.

The CDR3: CASSQSGTGLAFF. The DNA for the CDR3 is TGTGCCAGCAGCCAATCGGGGACAGGGCTAGCTTTCTTT. V usage is TRBV16 and J usage is TRBJ1-1; 9 bases are a match to TRBD1. There are 13 residues in the CDR3. Germline V gene data show CDR1 as KGHSY and CDR2 as FQNENV. V was clipped by 0 bases and J by 10 bases; unmatched bases: 3. The full variable domain, with the rest looked up from reference TRBV16 and TRBJ1-1, is GEEVAQTPKHLVRGEGQKAKLYCAPIKGHSYVFWYQQVLKNEFKFLISFQNENVFDETGMPKERFSAKCLPNSPCSLEIQATKLEDSAVYFCASSQSGTGLAFFGQGTRLTVV.

The rearrangement joins TRBV7-6 to TRBJ1-1; no clear D gene. The CDR3 length is 15 residues. The germline CDR1 and CDR2 sequences are SGHVS and FNYEAQ. The V end was cut by 1 base, the J end by 1 base, with 10 bases between. The CDR3 DNA reads TGTGCCAGCAGCTTAGGCGGGGATCGGAACACTGAAGCTTTCTTT. Encoded protein: CASSLGGDRNTEAFF.

The V and J genes are TRBV7-6 and TRBJ2-3; 14 positions agree with TRBD2. V was clipped by 2 bases and J by 6 bases; unmatched bases: 4. This CDR3 is 16 amino acids long. Per germline, CDR1 SGHVS and CDR2 FNYEAQ. Here the CDR3 reads CASSLPGLAGADTQYF. The DNA for the CDR3 is TGTGCCAGCAGCTTACCGGGACTAGCGGGGGCTGATACGCAGTATTTT.

This clone was recorded a few times. The rearrangement uses TRBV5-4 and TRBJ2-1, with 9 nucleotides matching TRBD1. V lost 2 bases and J lost 6; bases outside the gene matches: 9. The length of the CDR3 is 16 residues. Germline V gene sequence: CDR1 SGHNT, CDR2 YYREEE (reference sequence). The DNA of the CDR3 is TGTGCCAGCAGCTTAGGGTCCGGGACAGGGCTCAATGAGCAGTTCTTC. Amino acid sequence: CASSLGSGTGLNEQFF.

V gene TRBV9 combines with J gene TRBJ1-6; 8 positions agree with TRBD1. Germline trimming cut 4 bases from V and 4 bases from J; bases unmatched to any gene: 10. The CDR3 extends over 17 amino acids. Germline CDR1 and CDR2: SGDLS and YYNGEE. CDR3 loop: CASSSSFGTGYNSPLHF. DNA for the CDR3: TGTGCCAGCAGCTCCTCCTTCGGGACAGGATATAATTCACCCCTCCACTTT.

This chain connects TRBV28 to TRBJ2-5, with D perhaps TRBD2 (6 bases). Germline-derived CDR1 and CDR2 are MDHEN and SYDVKM. Trimming took 7 bases from V and 4 from J, leaving 13 bases between them. The CDR3 has 13 amino acids. The CDR3 DNA sequence: TGTGCCAGCACTCCGGGAGTGGGAGAGACCCAGTACTTC. Translation: CASTPGVGETQYF. Using reference TRBV28 and TRBJ2-5 for the parts outside the CDR3, the full variable domain is DVKVTQSSRYLVKRTGEKVFLECVQDMDHENMFWYRQDPGLGLRLIYFSYDVKMKEKGDIPEGYSVSREKKERFSLILESASTNQTSMYLCASTPGVGETQYFGPGTRLLVL.

V usage is TRBV28 and J usage is TRBJ1-1; no firm D call. There are 12 residues in the CDR3. Germline CDR1 and CDR2: MDHEN and SYDVKM. Trimming shortened V by 2 bases and J by 8 bases, and 9 bases separated the two germline ends. CDR3 sequence (DNA): TGTGCCAGCAGTTTACCCCAGCGCGAAGCTTTCTTT. This gives the protein CASSLPQREAFF.

The chain employs TRBV21-1 and TRBJ2-1; TRBD2 reflects the table's D call only, with no check against the DNA. TRBV21-1 is given as a pseudogene. The CDR3 runs 23 residues. The CDR3 region is CASSKASKKEGLAGARSYNEQFF. The CDR3 nucleotides read TGTGCCAGCAGCAAAGCGTCGAAAAAGGAGGGACTAGCGGGAGCTAGATCCTACAATGAGCAGTTCTTC.

The V gene is TRBV7-9, the J gene TRBJ2-7, with 9 bases that match TRBD2. The CDR3 loop spans 16 amino acids. The germline gives CDR1 SEHNR, CDR2 FQNEAQ (reference sequence). After removal of 5 bases from V and 4 bases from J, the junction contained 12 bases not matched to a gene. CDR3 coding DNA: TGTGCCAGCAGCCCACACCCGACTAGCGGTCCTTACGAGCAGTACTTC. This gives the protein CASSPHPTSGPYEQYF.

The V gene is TRBV18, the J gene TRBJ2-3, with D perhaps TRBD1 (5 bases). Germline assignment: CDR1 KGHSH and CDR2 LQKENI. The CDR3 sequence is 18 residues long. Trimming took off 8 bases at V and 2 bases at J, with 26 bases between the two ends. The CDR3 DNA reads TGTGCCAGCCCCCCCGGCGTTGTCAGGGCGGCGGACACAGATACGCAGTATTTT. Translated: CASPPGVVRAADTDTQYF. The full variable domain, in which reference TRBV18 and TRBJ2-3 provide the parts outside the CDR3, is NAGVMQNPRHLVRRRGQEARLRCSPMKGHSHVYWYRQLPEEGLKFMVYLQKENIIDESGMPKERFSAEFPKEGPSILRIQQVVRGDSAAYFCASPPGVVRAADTDTQYFGPGTRLTVL.

J is TRBJ2-3 and V is TRBV10-3, with 8 bases identical to TRBD1. Trimming took 10 bases from V and 0 from J; bases not matched to a gene: 9. From germline, CDR1 is ENHRY and CDR2 SYGVKD. The CDR3 loop spans 15 amino acids. The DNA of the CDR3 is TGTGCCACCGGACCGACAGGGGCTAGCACAGATACGCAGTATTTT. Translating gives CATGPTGASTDTQYF.

CDR3 sequence reads: CASSTGQNWVRYGYTF. DNA for the CDR3: TGTGCCAGCAGCACCGGACAGAATTGGGTTAGGTATGGCTACACCTTC. The rearrangement links TRBV7-2 to TRBJ1-2; D is possibly TRBD1 (6 bases). The CDR3 covers 16 residues. Germline V gene data show CDR1 as SGHTA and CDR2 as FQGNSA. Trimming cost V 5 bases and J 5 bases, with 21 bases left between them.

This clone was picked up a small number of times. The CDR3 loop reads CASSSHRGSSYEQYF. CDR3 in DNA: TGTGCCAGCAGCTCGCACAGGGGATCCTCCTACGAGCAGTACTTC. The rearrangement uses TRBV11-2 and TRBJ2-7, with 7 bases fitting TRBD1. V was clipped by 4 bases and J by 0 bases; unmatched bases: 6. CDR1 and CDR2 (germline): SGHAT, FQNNGV. The CDR3 consists of 15 residues.

CDR3 sequence: CASSTVGQNYGYTF. The CDR3 nucleotides are TGTGCCAGCAGTACTGTGGGCCAGAACTATGGCTACACCTTC. J is TRBJ1-2 and V is TRBV6-2 or TRBV6-3, with unresolved D. This CDR3 has 14 residues. Germline values: CDR1 MNHEY, CDR2 SVGEGT. The germline V and J ends were trimmed by 5 bases and 2 bases, with 12 bases remaining between them.

This clone showed up many times. This chain joins TRBV9 and TRBJ2-3, with 14 bases identical to TRBD2. Germline CDR1 and CDR2: SGDLS and YYNGEE. V dropped 3 bases and J dropped 7; count of bases not matched to a gene: 10. This CDR3 spans 17 amino acids. CDR3 in amino acids: CASSGRGLAGGKYTQYF. The CDR3, as DNA: TGTGCCAGCAGCGGGAGAGGACTAGCGGGAGGCAAATATACGCAGTATTTT.

This chain uses TRBV2 with TRBJ2-2, with a possible D match to TRBD1 (5 bases). Per germline, CDR1 SNHLY and CDR2 FYNNEI. V was trimmed by 4 bases and J by 0 bases, leaving 12 bases between them. The CDR3 loop spans 16 amino acids. In DNA form, the CDR3 reads TGTGCCAGCAGTGTGTTCGGCAGGGCGAACACCGGGGAGCTGTTTTTT. Translation gives CASSVFGRANTGELFF.

The chain has TRBV9 and TRBJ2-7, with TRBD2 identical over 12 bases. Per the germline V gene, CDR1 is SGDLS and CDR2 is YYNGEE. The CDR3 runs 16 residues. V lost 3 bases and J lost 4; bases outside the gene matches: 8. The DNA of the CDR3 is TGTGCCAGCAGCGCAGACACGACTAGCGGGAGTTACGAGCAGTACTTC. The encoded protein is CASSADTTSGSYEQYF.

The chain uses TRBV15 and TRBJ2-7; 8 nucleotides match TRBD2. The germline gives CDR1 LNHNV, CDR2 YYDKDF (reference sequence). CDR3 length: 15 residues. J lost 0 bases, V lost 4 bases, and 5 bases had no gene match. CDR3 amino acids: CATSTLRGVSYEQYF. The DNA for the CDR3 is TGTGCCACCAGCACGCTGCGGGGGGTCTCCTACGAGCAGTACTTC.

The chain has TRBV18 and TRBJ1-1, with 7 nucleotides matching TRBD1. Germline loops: CDR1 KGHSH, CDR2 LQKENI. The CDR3 length is 14 residues. Trimming at V came to 1 base and at J to 6 bases, leaving 5 bases not matched to a gene. CDR3 loop: CASSPLDRTPEAFF. The CDR3 DNA sequence: TGTGCCAGCTCACCACTGGACAGGACGCCTGAAGCTTTCTTT.

The V call is TRBV18, the J call TRBJ2-1, with 11 bases lining up with TRBD2. J was trimmed by 5 bases and V by 3 bases; bases with no gene match: 3. Germline values: CDR1 KGHSH, CDR2 LQKENI. There are 15 residues in the CDR3. The CDR3, as DNA: TGTGCCAGCTCACCGGGACTAGCGGATAACAATGAGCAGTTCTTC. This translates into CASSPGLADNNEQFF.

The chain combines TRBV3-1 (or the pseudogene TRBV3-2) with TRBJ2-7, with a tentative D call TRBD1 (6 bases). Germline CDR1 is LGHDT and CDR2 is YNNKEL (reference sequence). The CDR3 totals 15 residues. The germline V and J ends were trimmed by 0 bases and 2 bases, with 11 bases remaining between them. CDR3 coding DNA: TGTGCCAGCAGCCAAGAACCGGGACATACCTACGAGCAGTACTTC. Residues: CASSQEPGHTYEQYF.

This clone was picked up one time. The chain uses TRBV3-1 (or the pseudogene TRBV3-2) and TRBJ2-7, with D perhaps TRBD1 (5 bases). V was cut by 4 bases and J by 4 bases, with 11 bases left in between. The CDR3 length is 13 residues. The germline V gene has CDR1 LGHDT and CDR2 YNNKEL (reference sequence). The CDR3 loop reads CASSPRTLYEQYF. The CDR3 DNA reads as TGTGCCAGCAGCCCCCGGACACTATACGAGCAGTACTTC.

The DNA for the CDR3 is TGTGCCAGCAGCCAAGACAGGGGGCGAGCCGGGGAGCTGTTTTTT. It yields the protein CASSQDRGRAGELFF. The V gene is TRBV7-2, the J gene TRBJ2-2; 10 bases are shared with TRBD1. Germline V gene lookup returns CDR1 SGHTA and CDR2 FQGNSA. The CDR3 spans 15 residues. J was trimmed by 6 bases and V by 5 bases; bases with no gene match: 6. Full variable domain (missing parts from reference TRBV7-2 and TRBJ2-2): GAGVSQSPSNKVTEKGKDVELRCDPISGHTALYWYRQSLGQGLEFLIYFQGNSAPDKSGLPSDRFSAERTGGSVSTLTIQRTQQEDSAVYLCASSQDRGRAGELFFGEGSRLTVL.